A selection of T cell receptor beta chains follows, all from one sample in a study of blood T cell repertoires in COVID-19. The protocol was immunoSEQ multiplex PCR, while the TCRdb copy is restricted to in-frame clones and leaves out a portion. The sample yields 120,000 to 150,000 clones, about four fifths seen once. The material sequenced was PBMCs or T cells enriched from blood (not recorded which). The receptors stem from a man aged 40-49 years with acute COVID-19. Both conserved end residues are part of each CDR3. A D gene is named only where the DNA matches it firmly. Size is omitted from some rows. Given values are once, few, many or a class for expanded clones.

TRBJ2-4 | - | 15 | - | TRBV7-8 | CASSSYREPGNIQYF | TGTGCCAGCAGCTCCTACAGGGAACCGGGAAACATTCAGTACTTC
TRBJ2-1 | once | 14 | TRBD2 | TRBV11-3 | CASQASGIGNEQFF | TGTGCCAGCCAAGCTAGCGGGATTGGCAATGAGCAGTTCTTC
TRBJ2-7 | - | 16 | TRBD1 | TRBV10-3 | CAIRAGQGAYSYEQYF | TGTGCCATCAGGGCCGGACAGGGGGCTTATTCCTACGAGCAGTACTTC
TRBJ2-3 | - | 17 | - | TRBV19 | CASTGDWTGNTLDTQYF | TGTGCCAGTACGGGCGATTGGACGGGGAACACACTTGATACGCAGTATTTT
TRBJ2-7 | - | 14 | TRBD1 | TRBV29-1 | CSVSPRDRGYEQYF | TGCAGCGTGTCCCCCCGGGACAGGGGTTACGAGCAGTACTTC
TRBJ2-6 | - | 16 | - | TRBV18 | CASSPQVLSGANVLTF | TGTGCCAGCTCCCCTCAGGTCCTCTCTGGGGCCAACGTCCTGACTTTC
TRBJ2-7 | few | 14 | TRBD2 | TRBV5-4 | CASSRTSGNSEQYF | TGTGCCAGCAGCAGGACTAGCGGGAACTCCGAGCAGTACTTC
TRBJ1-4 | - | 15 | TRBD1 | TRBV6-5 | CASSNEGQGLRKLFF | TGTGCCAGCAGTAATGAGGGACAGGGGTTAAGAAAACTGTTTTTT
TRBJ1-3 | - | 15 | - | TRBV28 | CASSLAVRLGNTIYF | TGTGCCAGCAGTTTGGCAGTTCGTCTCGGAAACACCATATATTTT
TRBJ1-3 | few | 18 | - | TRBV14 | CASSQYGGTGRSGNTIYF | TGTGCCAGCAGCCAATACGGCGGGACGGGGCGCTCTGGAAACACCATATATTTT
TRBJ1-2 | - | 15 | - | TRBV19 | CASSQAFGANYGYTF | TGTGCCAGTAGTCAGGCATTCGGTGCTAACTATGGCTACACCTTC
TRBJ1-1 | - | 17 | - | TRBV5-1 | CASSLKGYRERETEAFF | TGCGCCAGCAGCTTGAAGGGCTACAGGGAGAGAGAAACTGAAGCTTTCTTT
TRBJ1-1 | - | 14 | TRBD1 | TRBV28 | CASSTGGRDTEAFF | TGTGCCAGCAGTACAGGGGGGCGGGACACTGAAGCTTTCTTT
TRBJ2-3 | - | 15 | TRBD2 | TRBV11-2 | CASSGKGSSGDTQYF | TGTGCCAGCAGCGGAAAGGGGAGTAGCGGGGATACGCAGTATTTT
TRBJ1-6 | - | 14 | - | TRBV4-3 | CASSQSEYNSPLHF | TGCGCCAGCAGCCAATCGGAGTATAATTCACCCCTCCACTTT
TRBJ1-5 | - | 17 | TRBD1 | TRBV4-1 | CASSQTRDRGREQPQHF | TGCGCCAGCAGCCAGACCCGGGACAGGGGCCGGGAGCAGCCCCAGCATTTT
TRBJ2-7 | - | 16 | - | TRBV21-1 | CASSRLTSGGPYEQYF | TGTGCCAGCAGCAGACTGACTAGCGGGGGGCCTTACGAGCAGTACTTC
TRBJ2-2 | - | 16 | - | TRBV7-2 | CASSLVGGVGTGELFF | TGTGCCAGCAGCTTAGTCGGAGGGGTTGGAACCGGGGAGCTGTTTTTT
TRBJ2-3 | - | 14 | - | TRBV19 | CATSPGLSTDTQYF | TGTGCCACTAGTCCGGGACTTAGCACAGATACGCAGTATTTT
TRBJ2-1 | - | 17 | TRBD2 | TRBV12-5 | CASGLLAGGKSYNEQFF | TGTGCTAGTGGTTTACTAGCGGGGGGAAAGTCCTACAATGAGCAGTTCTTC
TRBJ2-5 | - | 15 | TRBD1 | TRBV11-3 | CASSLGTGGQETQYF | TGTGCCAGCAGCCTAGGTACAGGGGGACAAGAGACCCAGTACTTC
TRBJ1-4 | few | 13 | - | TRBV27 | CASSPGRFEKLFF | TGTGCCAGCAGTCCCGGCAGGTTTGAAAAACTGTTTTTT
TRBJ1-5 | - | 18 | TRBD1 | TRBV28 | CASSSLLLTGGSNQPQHF | TGTGCCAGCAGTTCTTTGTTACTAACAGGGGGAAGCAATCAGCCCCAGCATTTT
TRBJ1-1 | - | 15 | - | TRBV15 | CATSREGGDGTEAFF | TGTGCCACCAGCAGAGAAGGAGGGGACGGCACTGAAGCTTTCTTT
TRBJ2-1 | - | 14 | TRBD2 | TRBV19 | CASSPLTSGGEQFF | TGTGCCAGTAGTCCCCTAACTAGCGGGGGGGAGCAGTTCTTC
TRBJ2-7 | - | 14 | TRBD1 | TRBV4-2 | CASSQRTGSYEQYF | TGTGCCAGCAGCCAGAGGACAGGGTCCTACGAGCAGTACTTC
TRBJ1-2 | - | 14 | - | TRBV9 | CASSPLQGTHGYTF | TGTGCCAGCAGCCCTCTTCAGGGGACCCATGGCTACACCTTC
TRBJ2-1 | - | 13 | - | TRBV7-8 | CASSLNRVNEQFF | TGTGCCAGCAGCTTAAACAGGGTTAATGAGCAGTTCTTC
TRBJ2-3 | few | 16 | - | TRBV7-8 | CASSLVTGRSTDTQYF | TGTGCCAGCAGCTTAGTGACAGGCCGTAGCACAGATACGCAGTATTTT
TRBJ2-5 | - | 14 | TRBD1 | TRBV28 | CASSFRTGRETQYF | TGTGCCAGCAGTTTTCGGACAGGTCGGGAGACCCAGTACTTC
TRBJ1-2 | - | 11 | - | TRBV21-1 | CASSKGGGYTF | TGTGCCAGCAGCAAAGGGGGGGGTTACACCTTC
TRBJ1-2 | few | 13 | TRBD1 | TRBV6-2/TRBV6-3 | CASSYSGTGGYTF | TGTGCCAGCAGTTACTCCGGGACAGGAGGCTACACCTTC
TRBJ1-5 | - | 14 | - | TRBV4-3 | CASSQVLVELPQHF | TGCGCCAGCAGCCAAGTGTTAGTAGAGCTGCCCCAGCATTTT
TRBJ2-7 | - | 23 | TRBD2 | TRBV3-1/TRBV3-2 | CASSQDGQGGRLAGTKEPHEQYF | TGTGCCAGCAGCCAAGATGGGCAGGGCGGACGTCTAGCGGGAACCAAAGAGCCTCACGAGCAGTACTTC
TRBJ2-7 | - | 14 | - | TRBV9 | CASSVNLGGYEQYF | TGTGCCAGCAGCGTAAACTTAGGAGGCTACGAGCAGTACTTC
TRBJ1-1 | - | 13 | - | TRBV19 | CASSIRGYAEAFF | TGTGCCAGTAGTATCCGGGGGTACGCTGAAGCTTTCTTT
TRBJ1-2 | - | 18 | TRBD1 | TRBV11-3 | CASSLELGQADRYGGYTF | TGTGCCAGCAGCTTAGAACTGGGACAGGCGGACAGGTATGGTGGCTACACCTTC
TRBJ2-1 | - | 13 | TRBD1 | TRBV10-1 | CASSSGQGDEQFF | TGCGCCAGCAGTTCCGGACAGGGTGATGAGCAGTTCTTC
TRBJ2-7 | - | 16 | - | TRBV4-1 | CASGEPTGTYSYEQYF | TGCGCCAGCGGGGAACCTACCGGGACTTACTCCTACGAGCAGTACTTC
TRBJ2-1 | - | 12 | - | TRBV7-9 | CASSLERDEQFF | TGTGCCAGCAGCTTGGAGAGGGATGAGCAGTTCTTC
TRBJ2-1 | - | 13 | - | TRBV5-6 | CASSLRRNNEQFF | TGTGCCAGCAGCTTGCGGCGGAACAATGAGCAGTTCTTC
TRBJ1-5 | once | 15 | - | TRBV28 | CASSYLRVINQPQHF | TGTGCCAGCAGTTACCTCAGGGTCATCAATCAGCCCCAGCATTTT
TRBJ2-7 | - | 15 | - | TRBV18 | CASSPGAGETYEQYF | TGTGCCAGCTCACCAGGGGCAGGGGAAACCTACGAGCAGTACTTC
TRBJ1-4 | - | 15 | TRBD1 | TRBV4-3 | CASSRLTGGREKLFF | TGCGCCAGCAGCCGTTTGACAGGGGGCCGGGAAAAACTGTTTTTT